One sample yielded the 21 T cell receptor beta chains listed below, sequenced in a study of control samples from healthy donors and cancer patients. TCRdb's copy holds only in-frame clones and misses some; the assay was immunoSEQ multiplex PCR. The sample contains approximately 150,000 clones, over 85% of which appear only once. Source material: PBMCs. The receptor set was obtained from a middle-aged man with head and neck cancer.

This sequence joins TRBV27 and TRBJ2-7, with D possibly TRBD1 on 5 matching bases. The V end lost 5 bases, the J end lost 3 bases, and 14 bases lay between the germline ends. The CDR3 has 14 residues. Germline V gene data show CDR1 as MNHEY and CDR2 as SMNVEV (reference sequence). In nucleotides, the CDR3 is TGTGCCAGCAGTACCCAGGGTATAAGCTACGAGCAGTACTTC. This codes for CASSTQGISYEQYF.

The chain has TRBV11-2 and TRBJ2-1, with 8 nucleotides matching TRBD1. This CDR3 region has 15 residues. Trimming cost V 1 base and J 8 bases; bases outside gene matches: 7. Germline V gene lookup returns CDR1 SGHAT and CDR2 FQNNGV. CDR3: CASSLAQGAGDEQFF. CDR3 bases: TGTGCCAGCAGCTTAGCCCAGGGGGCGGGCGATGAGCAGTTCTTC. Drawing the rest from reference TRBV11-2 and TRBJ2-1, the complete variable domain is EAGVAQSPRYKIIEKRQSVAFWCNPISGHATLYWYQQILGQGPKLLIQFQNNGVVDDSQLPKDRFSAERLKGVDSTLKIQPAKLEDSAVYLCASSLAQGAGDEQFFGPGTRLTVL.

V is TRBV28 and J is TRBJ1-5, with no clear D. This CDR3 comprises 14 residues. Germline values: CDR1 MDHEN, CDR2 SYDVKM. Trimming left V 4 bases short and J 6 bases short, with 13 bases between. The CDR3 is CASSYLLGGQPQHF. The CDR3 DNA sequence: TGTGCCAGCAGTTATCTCTTAGGTGGTCAGCCCCAGCATTTT.

The V call is TRBV9, the J call TRBJ2-1, with D uncertain. Germline CDR1 and CDR2: SGDLS and YYNGEE. The CDR3 contains 12 residues. Deletions cut 0 bases from V and 7 bases from J, with 5 bases between. CDR3 in amino acids: CASSVGDNEQFF. CDR3 sequence (DNA): TGTGCCAGCAGCGTAGGGGATAATGAGCAGTTCTTC.

A word on this clone: Other nucleotide sequences in the sample specify the same CDR3. V usage is TRBV7-9 and J usage is TRBJ1-2, with 8 nucleotides matching TRBD1. The CDR3 contains 15 residues. Trimming at V came to 3 bases and at J to 2 bases, leaving 5 bases not matched to a gene. Germline CDR1 is SEHNR and CDR2 is FQNEAQ (reference sequence). In nucleotides, the CDR3 is TGTGCCAGCAGCTTGCCGGGACAGGAGAACTATGGCTACACCTTC. Translation: CASSLPGQENYGYTF.

The J gene is TRBJ2-2, the V gene TRBV28, with TRBD1 identical over 7 bases. The germline gives CDR1 MDHEN, CDR2 SYDVKM. The V segment lost 6 bases and the J segment 3 bases; nucleotides outside the gene matches: 4. The CDR3 length is 14 residues. CDR3 loop: CASSSGQYTGELFF. The CDR3 DNA is TGTGCCAGCAGCTCGGGACAGTACACCGGGGAGCTGTTTTTT.

V and J are TRBV24-1 and TRBJ2-1, with 7 bases lining up with TRBD1. The CDR3 loop spans 14 amino acids. The V gene end was trimmed by 7 bases and the J gene end by 3 bases; junction bases not matched to a gene: 5. Germline CDR1 and CDR2: KGHDR and SFDVKD. CDR3 residues: CATREGQDYNEQFF. CDR3 in DNA: TGTGCCACCAGGGAAGGACAGGACTACAATGAGCAGTTCTTC.

The genes are TRBV2 and TRBJ2-3; D not resolved. The CDR3 contains 13 residues. Germline V lookup: CDR1 SNHLY, CDR2 FYNNEI. The V end was cut by 7 bases, the J end by 4 bases, with 12 bases between. The chain's CDR3 is CASNPYVPDTQYF. CDR3 DNA sequence: TGTGCCAGCAATCCGTACGTCCCAGATACGCAGTATTTT.

For the CDR3, the DNA is TGTGCCACCTCCGGGACCTACAATGAGCAGTTCTTC. It is translated as CATSGTYNEQFF. This sequence joins TRBV6-5 and TRBJ2-1; D possibly corresponds to TRBD2 (5 bases). V dropped 10 bases and J dropped 2 bases, with 9 bases sitting between them. The germline V gene has CDR1 MNHEY and CDR2 SVGAGI. The CDR3 is 12 residues long.

The genes are TRBV19 and TRBJ1-1, with D hard to call. Germline lookup yields CDR1 LNHDA and CDR2 SQIVND (reference sequence). Deletions cut 6 bases from V and 4 bases from J, with 12 bases between. The CDR3 is 13 residues long. The CDR3 DNA follows: TGTGCCAGTAGCCCAATTCACGGCACTGAAGCTTTCTTT. It specifies CASSPIHGTEAFF.

The CDR3 DNA follows: TGTGCCAGCAGTTTGGTGAGAGCAGGGGAGCTGTTTTTT. Protein: CASSLVRAGELFF. The chain couples TRBV12-3 or TRBV12-4 to TRBJ2-2; D not certain. CDR3 length equals 13 residues. V lost 3 bases and J 8 bases, leaving 10 bases between the germline ends.

V is TRBV28 and J is TRBJ2-3; 10 positions agree with TRBD1. Per germline, CDR1 MDHEN and CDR2 SYDVKM. The CDR3 covers 16 residues. Germline trimming cut 2 bases from V and 3 bases from J; bases unmatched to any gene: 5. The CDR3 spells CASSLTGQGRTDTQYF. CDR3 nucleotide sequence: TGTGCCAGCAGTTTAACGGGACAGGGGCGAACAGATACGCAGTATTTT.

The chain recombines TRBV5-6 with TRBJ1-2, with D uncertain. Deletions cut 1 base from V and 5 bases from J, with 9 bases between. CDR1 and CDR2 from the germline V gene are SGHDT and YYEEEE. CDR3 size: 13 residues. The CDR3 region has the DNA TGTGCCAGCAGCTTGCGCCGGTCTTATGGCTACACCTTC. Its translation: CASSLRRSYGYTF. The whole variable domain, filled in from reference TRBV5-6 and TRBJ1-2, reads DAGVTQSPTHLIKTRGQQVTLRCSPKSGHDTVSWYQQALGQGPQFIFQYYEEEERQRGNFPDRFSGHQFPNYSSELNVNALLLGDSALYLCASSLRRSYGYTFGSGTRLTVV.

This clone was counted once. The rearrangement joins TRBV28 to TRBJ2-5; 11 bases fit TRBD2. In germline, CDR1 is MDHEN, CDR2 SYDVKM. V shed 6 bases, J shed 3 bases, and the junction held 15 bases outside the gene matches. The CDR3 loop spans 18 amino acids. This chain's CDR3 is CASSFQTSGNIEEETQYF. Written as DNA, the CDR3 is TGTGCCAGCAGCTTTCAGACTAGCGGGAACATCGAGGAAGAGACCCAGTACTTC.

Written as DNA, the CDR3 is TGTGCCAGCAGTTTATCCTCGACAGACCAAAGGGATTCACCCCTCCACTTT. Its protein is CASSLSSTDQRDSPLHF. J is TRBJ1-6 and V is TRBV27; D might be TRBD1 (5 bases). The CDR3 length is 17 residues. Germline CDR1 reads MNHEY; CDR2 reads SMNVEV (reference sequence). V lost 0 bases and J lost 8, with 17 bases in between.

J is TRBJ2-3 and V is TRBV11-3, with 7 nucleotides matching TRBD2. V dropped 3 bases and J dropped 3; count of bases not matched to a gene: 6. Germline-derived CDR1 and CDR2 are SGHNT and YENEEA. The CDR3 covers 15 residues. DNA for the CDR3: TGTGCCAGCAGCTTGGAGGGAGGGGCTACAGATACGCAGTATTTT. Translated: CASSLEGGATDTQYF.

This chain connects TRBV29-1 to TRBJ2-7; a weak D match, TRBD1 (5 bases). Germline assignment: CDR1 SQVTM and CDR2 ANQGSEA. The CDR3 is made up of 15 amino acids. Trimming left V 4 bases short and J 0 bases short, with 16 bases between. The CDR3 DNA is TGCAGCGTTGGCCGTCGACAGTCGAACTCCTACGAGCAGTACTTC. Translation: CSVGRRQSNSYEQYF.

The chain carries TRBV6-2 or TRBV6-3 and TRBJ2-1; no clear D. The CDR3 is made up of 17 amino acids. CDR1 MNHEY and CDR2 SVGEGT come from the germline V gene. The V gene lost 2 bases and the J gene lost 6 bases, with 20 bases spanning the gap. This CDR3 reads CASSYEGLLMSGNEQFF. In nucleotides, the CDR3 is TGTGCCAGCAGTTACGAAGGGTTGTTGATGTCCGGCAATGAGCAGTTCTTC.

Here the CDR3 reads CASSQSRTVYNEQFF. The CDR3 nucleotides read TGCGCCAGCAGCCAATCAAGGACAGTGTACAATGAGCAGTTCTTC. The rearrangement uses TRBV4-1 and TRBJ2-1; D perhaps matches TRBD1 (6 bases). From germline, CDR1 is MGHRA and CDR2 YSYEKL. V was cut by 2 bases and J by 4 bases, with 12 bases left in between. The CDR3 extends over 15 amino acids.

The chain links TRBV14 to TRBJ2-3, with 8 nucleotides matching TRBD2. The V and J ends lost 4 bases and 2 bases, in that order; junction bases with no gene match: 5. This CDR3 is 15 amino acids long. The germline V gene has CDR1 SGHDN and CDR2 FVKESK. CDR3: CASSRIAGYTDTQYF. Here the CDR3 DNA reads TGTGCCAGCAGCCGAATAGCGGGGTACACAGATACGCAGTATTTT.

This clone occurred once. This chain joins TRBV10-3 and TRBJ1-6, with D tentatively TRBD1 (5 bases). Trimming stripped 2 bases from V and 14 bases from J, with 16 bases between. Per the germline V gene, CDR1 is ENHRY and CDR2 is SYGVKD. This CDR3 spans 14 amino acids. Here the CDR3 DNA reads TGTGCCATCAGTGAGGAACAGGATTTTCGGTCCCTCCACTTT. Protein: CAISEEQDFRSLHF.